The 21 T cell receptor beta chains below were found in one sample sequenced in a study of blood T cell repertoires in COVID-19. Measured with immunoSEQ multiplex PCR; TCRdb has only the in-frame clones, and not every one. This sample carries about 120,000 clones, roughly 82% of them seen once, and the ten largest clones take roughly 12%. The source material was peripheral blood. The source is a human donor in a cohort sampled during active COVID-19.

The J gene is TRBJ1-4, the V gene TRBV2; D is uncertain. Trimming took off 6 bases at V and 5 bases at J, with 19 bases between the two ends. Germline CDR1 is SNHLY and CDR2 is FYNNEI. There are 16 residues in the CDR3. CDR3 region: CASSIEWRAVNEKLFF. CDR3 in DNA: TGTGCCAGCAGCATTGAATGGAGAGCAGTAAATGAAAAACTGTTTTTT.

The V gene is TRBV7-9, the J gene TRBJ2-3; 7 bases align to TRBD1. There are 16 residues in the CDR3. Germline CDR1 reads SEHNR; CDR2 reads FQNEAQ (reference sequence). After removal of 6 bases from V and 3 bases from J, the junction contained 12 bases not matched to a gene. CDR3 residues: CASSPGQSQRTDTQYF. The CDR3 DNA reads TGTGCCAGCAGTCCGGGACAGTCCCAGAGGACAGATACGCAGTATTTT.

The chain employs TRBV19 and TRBJ2-5; 8 bases line up with TRBD2. CDR3 length: 15 residues. The germline V gene encodes CDR1 LNHDA and CDR2 SQIVND (reference sequence). With V trimmed by 5 bases and J by 1 base, 6 bases remained unmatched. Here the CDR3 DNA reads TGTGCCAGTAGTTTTCAGCGGGGGACCCAAGAGACCCAGTACTTC. Its protein product is CASSFQRGTQETQYF.

The CDR3 sequence: CASSVGQGETQYF. The CDR3 nucleotides read TGCGCCAGCAGTGTAGGTCAGGGGGAGACCCAGTACTTC. V usage is TRBV10-2 and J usage is TRBJ2-5; TRBD1 is a possible D gene (6 bases). Germline V CDR1 and CDR2: WSHSY, SAAADI. The length of the CDR3 is 13 residues. The germline V and J ends were trimmed by 4 bases and 5 bases, with 11 bases remaining between them.

V usage is TRBV4-1 and J usage is TRBJ2-3; tentatively, D is TRBD1 (5 bases). CDR3 length equals 13 residues. Looked up from germline, CDR1 is MGHRA and CDR2 is YSYEKL. Trimming stripped 1 base from V and 4 bases from J, with 6 bases between. The CDR3 nucleotides read TGCGCCAGCAGCCAAGGACAGCCAGATACGCAGTATTTT. This sequence encodes CASSQGQPDTQYF.

This clone was recorded once. The rearrangement uses TRBV7-2 and TRBJ2-7; D may be TRBD2 (7 bases). V lost 5 bases and J lost 4, with 15 bases in between. The V gene's germline CDR1 is SGHTA and CDR2 FQGNSA. The CDR3 is 14 residues long. The CDR3 here is CASSPQGRGYEQYF. The CDR3 region has the DNA TGTGCCAGCAGCCCCCAGGGGCGGGGGTACGAGCAGTACTTC.

This chain joins TRBV7-2 and TRBJ1-2; D perhaps matches TRBD1 (5 bases). Trimming left V 2 bases short and J 5 bases short, with 12 bases between. Germline lookup yields CDR1 SGHTA and CDR2 FQGNSA. This CDR3 has 14 residues. This CDR3 reads CASSLTGEFYGYTF. Here the CDR3 DNA reads TGTGCCAGCAGCTTAACAGGAGAGTTTTATGGCTACACCTTC.

V gene TRBV7-2 combines with J gene TRBJ2-3; 8 bases map to TRBD1. The ends lost 3 bases at V and 3 bases at J; junction bases unmatched: 11. The CDR3 consists of 17 residues. Germline assignment: CDR1 SGHTA and CDR2 FQGNSA. Here the CDR3 reads CASSFAAGRGPTDTQYF. CDR3 sequence (DNA): TGTGCCAGCAGCTTCGCCGCGGGCAGGGGGCCGACAGATACGCAGTATTTT. Looking up the rest from reference TRBV7-2 and TRBJ2-3 gives the full variable domain: GAGVSQSPSNKVTEKGKDVELRCDPISGHTALYWYRQSLGQGLEFLIYFQGNSAPDKSGLPSDRFSAERTGGSVSTLTIQRTQQEDSAVYLCASSFAAGRGPTDTQYFGPGTRLTVL.

The chain links TRBV18 to TRBJ2-5; D not resolved. Trimming stripped 3 bases from V and 4 bases from J, with 9 bases between. This CDR3 region has 13 residues. Germline values: CDR1 KGHSH, CDR2 LQKENI. The CDR3 sequence: CASSPFAVETQYF. The CDR3 region has the DNA TGTGCCAGCTCACCTTTCGCAGTAGAGACCCAGTACTTC.

DNA of the CDR3: TGCAGCGTGGCGGACAGGGGGACAGGCTACACCTTC. Amino acids: CSVADRGTGYTF. J is TRBJ1-2 and V is TRBV29-1; 10 bases match TRBD1. Germline V gene lookup returns CDR1 SQVTM and CDR2 ANQGSEA. This CDR3 has 12 amino acids. The J segment lost 8 bases and the V segment lost 6 bases, leaving 6 bases of the junction unmatched.

The chain joins TRBV21-1 to TRBJ1-2. TRBV21-1 is designated a pseudogene. This CDR3 comprises 18 residues. CDR3 sequence (DNA): TGTGCCAGCAGCAAAGATACCAGACCCACGCGGGCCTTCTATGGCTACACCTTC. Encoded protein: CASSKDTRPTRAFYGYTF.

This clone has more than one count but fewer than ten. The chain joins TRBV7-8 to TRBJ2-3; TRBD2 aligns across 13 bases. V lost 4 bases to trimming and J lost 4 bases; unmatched junction nucleotides: 5. The CDR3 totals 16 residues. Germline loops: CDR1 SGHVS, CDR2 FQNEAQ. The CDR3 loop is CASSSLAGGPPDTQYF. DNA for the CDR3: TGTGCCAGCAGCTCACTAGCGGGGGGGCCTCCAGATACGCAGTATTTT.

This clone was seen a few times. The V call is TRBV7-9, the J call TRBJ2-3; 8 nucleotides agree with TRBD2. Germline V gene sequence: CDR1 SEHNR, CDR2 FQNEAQ (reference sequence). V shed 5 bases and J 4 bases; nucleotides not matched to a gene: 8. The CDR3 sequence is 15 residues long. CDR3 in amino acids: CASSPRAGGSDTQYF. The CDR3 nucleotides are TGTGCCAGCAGCCCCCGGGCGGGGGGTTCAGATACGCAGTATTTT.

This clone was observed a handful of times. This chain links TRBV6-5 with TRBJ2-3; TRBD2 might be the D (6 bases). The length of the CDR3 is 14 residues. The V end lost 4 bases, the J end lost 0 bases, and 8 bases lay between the germline ends. CDR1 MNHEY and CDR2 SVGAGI come from the germline V gene. The CDR3 bases are TGTGCCAGCAGTTCACTAGCTAGCACAGATACGCAGTATTTT. Amino acid sequence: CASSSLASTDTQYF.

The CDR3 is CASSVGTKGADTQYF. The CDR3 region has the DNA TGTGCCAGCAGCGTCGGGACAAAGGGCGCAGATACGCAGTATTTT. V is TRBV11-2 and J is TRBJ2-3; D is possibly TRBD1 (6 bases). Germline V gives CDR1 SGHAT, CDR2 FQNNGV. The CDR3 extends over 15 amino acids. V was cut by 5 bases and J by 4 bases, with 16 bases left in between.

The count of this clone is one. V usage is TRBV9 and J usage is TRBJ2-3; the match to TRBD2 covers 11 bases. The CDR3 spans 16 residues. After removal of 4 bases from V and 0 bases from J, the junction contained 4 bases not matched to a gene. Germline assignment: CDR1 SGDLS and CDR2 YYNGEE. The CDR3, as DNA: TGTGCCAGCAGCCCCTGGACTAGCGGGAGCACAGATACGCAGTATTTT. Its protein product is CASSPWTSGSTDTQYF.

This chain connects TRBV4-3 to TRBJ2-1; 12 positions match TRBD2. V shed 4 bases, J shed 5 bases, and the junction held 3 bases outside the gene matches. CDR1 and CDR2 from the germline V gene are LGHNA and YSLEER. The CDR3 extends over 15 amino acids. CDR3 region: CASSPRLAGDNEQFF. CDR3 sequence (DNA): TGCGCCAGCAGCCCTCGACTAGCGGGGGACAATGAGCAGTTCTTC.

V gene TRBV5-4 combines with J gene TRBJ1-2; D perhaps matches TRBD1 (5 bases). Deletions cut 5 bases from V and 6 bases from J, with 11 bases between. CDR3 size: 12 residues. Per the germline V gene, CDR1 is SGHNT and CDR2 is YYREEE (reference sequence). The CDR3 DNA sequence: TGTGCCAGCAGGGGGACTCCGGATGGCTACACCTTC. Protein: CASRGTPDGYTF.

The chain has TRBV28 and TRBJ2-5; 7 bases align to TRBD1. Unmatched junction bases numbered 4, after V lost 8 bases and J lost 4 bases. The CDR3 runs to 12 residues. The V gene's germline CDR1 is MDHEN and CDR2 SYDVKM. The CDR3 region is CASHQGVETQYF. The CDR3 DNA is TGTGCCAGCCACCAGGGGGTAGAGACCCAGTACTTC.

This chain joins TRBV6-5 and TRBJ2-3; a possible D gene is TRBD1 (5 bases). Trimming took 4 bases from V and 1 from J, leaving 9 bases between them. CDR1 and CDR2 (germline): MNHEY, SVGAGI. The CDR3 is 14 residues long. The CDR3 bases are TGTGCCAGCAGTTGGGGCTCAGGCACAGATACGCAGTATTTT. Its protein product is CASSWGSGTDTQYF.

This clone was observed a handful of times. V and J are TRBV4-3 and TRBJ2-5; 14 nucleotides agree with TRBD2. V dropped 0 bases and J dropped 5; count of bases not matched to a gene: 5. CDR1 and CDR2 (germline): LGHNA, YSLEER. The CDR3 is 17 residues long. The CDR3 sequence: CASSQDWTSGGLETQYF. In DNA form, the CDR3 reads TGCGCCAGCAGCCAAGATTGGACTAGCGGGGGGCTTGAGACCCAGTACTTC.